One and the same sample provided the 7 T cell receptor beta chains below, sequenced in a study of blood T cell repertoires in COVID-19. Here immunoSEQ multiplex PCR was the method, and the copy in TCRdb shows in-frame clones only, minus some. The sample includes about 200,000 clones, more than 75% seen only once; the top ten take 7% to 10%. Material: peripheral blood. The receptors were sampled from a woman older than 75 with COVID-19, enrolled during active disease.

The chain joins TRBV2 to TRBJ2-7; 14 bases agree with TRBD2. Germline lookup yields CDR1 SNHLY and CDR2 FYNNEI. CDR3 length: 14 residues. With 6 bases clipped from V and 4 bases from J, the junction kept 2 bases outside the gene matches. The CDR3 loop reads CASRGLAGEYEQYF. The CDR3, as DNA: TGTGCCAGCAGGGGACTAGCGGGAGAGTACGAGCAGTACTTC.

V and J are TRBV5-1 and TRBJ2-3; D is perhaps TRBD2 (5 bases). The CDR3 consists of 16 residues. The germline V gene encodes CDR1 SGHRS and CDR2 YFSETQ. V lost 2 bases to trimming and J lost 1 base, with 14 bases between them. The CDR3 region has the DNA TGCGCCAGCAGCTTCCAGCAAGGACTCCGCACAGATACGCAGTATTTT. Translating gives CASSFQQGLRTDTQYF.

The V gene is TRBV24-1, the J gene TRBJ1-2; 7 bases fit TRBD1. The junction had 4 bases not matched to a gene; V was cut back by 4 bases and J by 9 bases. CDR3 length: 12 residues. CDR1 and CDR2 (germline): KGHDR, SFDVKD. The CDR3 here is CATSDQQGSYTF. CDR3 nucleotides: TGTGCCACCAGTGACCAACAGGGGAGCTACACCTTC.

The CDR3 DNA reads as TGTGCCAGCAGCGCTAGCGGGGGGGGACGGGAGCAGTATTTT. Protein sequence: CASSASGGGREQYF. The chain recombines TRBV9 with TRBJ2-3; TRBD2 matches at 12 bases. V lost 3 bases and J lost 11; bases outside the gene matches: 7. The CDR3 totals 14 residues. Germline V gives CDR1 SGDLS, CDR2 YYNGEE.

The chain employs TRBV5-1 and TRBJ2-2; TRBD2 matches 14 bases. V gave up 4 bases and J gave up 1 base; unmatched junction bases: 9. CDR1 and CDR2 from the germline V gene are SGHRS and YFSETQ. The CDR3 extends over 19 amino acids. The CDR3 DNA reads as TGCGCCAGCAGCCCGACTAGCGGGGGGGCCAAGGGGAACACCGGGGAGCTGTTTTTT. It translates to CASSPTSGGAKGNTGELFF.

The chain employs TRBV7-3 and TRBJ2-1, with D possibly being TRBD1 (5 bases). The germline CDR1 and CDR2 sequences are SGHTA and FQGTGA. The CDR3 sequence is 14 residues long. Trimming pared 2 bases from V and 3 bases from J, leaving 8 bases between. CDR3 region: CASSLGADYNEQFF. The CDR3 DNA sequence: TGTGCCAGCAGCTTAGGGGCGGACTACAATGAGCAGTTCTTC. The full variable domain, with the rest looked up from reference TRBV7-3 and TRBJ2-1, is GAGVSQTPSNKVTEKGKYVELRCDPISGHTALYWYRQSLGQGPEFLIYFQGTGAADDSGLPNDRFFAVRPEGSVSTLKIQRTERGDSAVYLCASSLGADYNEQFFGPGTRLTVL.

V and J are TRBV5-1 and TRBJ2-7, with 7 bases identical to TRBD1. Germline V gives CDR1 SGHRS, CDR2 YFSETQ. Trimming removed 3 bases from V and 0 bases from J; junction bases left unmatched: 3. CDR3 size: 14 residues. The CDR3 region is CASSSQGISYEQYF. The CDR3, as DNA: TGCGCCAGCAGCTCACAGGGGATCTCCTACGAGCAGTACTTC.